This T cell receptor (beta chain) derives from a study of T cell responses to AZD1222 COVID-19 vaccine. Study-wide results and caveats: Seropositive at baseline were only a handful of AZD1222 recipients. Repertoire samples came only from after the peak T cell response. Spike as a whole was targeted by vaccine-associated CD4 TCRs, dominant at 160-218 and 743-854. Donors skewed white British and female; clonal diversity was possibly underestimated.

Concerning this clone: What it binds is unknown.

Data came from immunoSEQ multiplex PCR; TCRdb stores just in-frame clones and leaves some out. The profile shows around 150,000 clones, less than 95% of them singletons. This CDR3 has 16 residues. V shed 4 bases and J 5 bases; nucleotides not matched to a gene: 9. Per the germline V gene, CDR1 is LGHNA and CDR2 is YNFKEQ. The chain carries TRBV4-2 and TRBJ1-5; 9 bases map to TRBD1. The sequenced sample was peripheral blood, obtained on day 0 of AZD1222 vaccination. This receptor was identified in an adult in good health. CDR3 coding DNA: TGTGCCAGCAGCCTCAACCGGGACAGGGCGGATCAGCCCCAGCATTTT. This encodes CASSLNRDRADQPQHF.